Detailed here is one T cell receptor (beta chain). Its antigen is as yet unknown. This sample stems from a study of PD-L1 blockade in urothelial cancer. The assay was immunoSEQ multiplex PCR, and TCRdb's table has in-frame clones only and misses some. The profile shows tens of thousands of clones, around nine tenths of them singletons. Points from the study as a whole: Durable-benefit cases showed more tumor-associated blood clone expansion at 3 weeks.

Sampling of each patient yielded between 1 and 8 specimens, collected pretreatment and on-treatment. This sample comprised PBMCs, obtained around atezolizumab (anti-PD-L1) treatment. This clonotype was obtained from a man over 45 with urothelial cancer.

CDR3 DNA sequence: TGTGCCAGCACCTCGGGCGGGACCCAAGAGACCCAGTACTTC. Its translation is CASTSGGTQETQYF. J is TRBJ2-5 and V is TRBV9; TRBD2 is a possible D gene (6 bases). Trimming stripped 6 bases from V and 1 base from J, with 13 bases between. The CDR3 has 14 amino acids. Germline-derived CDR1 and CDR2 are SGDLS and YYNGEE.